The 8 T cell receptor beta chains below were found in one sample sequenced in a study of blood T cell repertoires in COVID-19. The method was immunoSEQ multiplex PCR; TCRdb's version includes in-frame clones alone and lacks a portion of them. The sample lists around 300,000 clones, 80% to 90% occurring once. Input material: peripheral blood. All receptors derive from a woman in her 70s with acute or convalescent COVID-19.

The CDR3 spells CASRGEETQYF. DNA for the CDR3: TGTGCCAGCAGAGGGGAAGAGACCCAGTACTTC. This chain uses TRBV2 with TRBJ2-5; weak D call: TRBD1 (5 bases). Germline V gene data show CDR1 as SNHLY and CDR2 as FYNNEI. The CDR3 runs 11 residues. V lost 6 bases and J lost 3, with 5 bases in between. The full variable domain, rest sourced from reference TRBV2 and TRBJ2-5, is EPEVTQTPSHQVTQMGQEVILRCVPISNHLYFYWYRQILGQKVEFLVSFYNNEISEKSEIFDDQFSVERPDGSNFTLKIRSTKLEDSAMYFCASRGEETQYFGPGTRLLVL.

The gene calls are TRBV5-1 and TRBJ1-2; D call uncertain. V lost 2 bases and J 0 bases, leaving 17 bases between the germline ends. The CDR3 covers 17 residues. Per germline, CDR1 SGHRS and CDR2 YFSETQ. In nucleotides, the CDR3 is TGCGCCAGCAGCTTTCTAAATTCAGGAACCGCTAACTATGGCTACACCTTC. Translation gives CASSFLNSGTANYGYTF.

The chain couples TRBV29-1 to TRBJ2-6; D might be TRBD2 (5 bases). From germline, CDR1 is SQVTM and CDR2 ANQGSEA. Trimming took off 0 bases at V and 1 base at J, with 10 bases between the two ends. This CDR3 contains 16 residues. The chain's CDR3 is CSVEERALSGANVLTF. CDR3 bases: TGCAGCGTTGAAGAGAGGGCCCTATCTGGGGCCAACGTCCTGACTTTC.

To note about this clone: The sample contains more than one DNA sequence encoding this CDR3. CDR3 sequence (DNA): TGCGCCAGCAGCCATGGACAGGGGGCCTACGAGCAGTACTTC. It yields the protein CASSHGQGAYEQYF. The rearrangement uses TRBV4-1 and TRBJ2-7; 10 bases agree with TRBD1. CDR1 is MGHRA and CDR2 is YSYEKL in the germline V gene. The junction had 1 base not matched to a gene; V was cut back by 3 bases and J by 2 bases. The CDR3 contains 14 residues.

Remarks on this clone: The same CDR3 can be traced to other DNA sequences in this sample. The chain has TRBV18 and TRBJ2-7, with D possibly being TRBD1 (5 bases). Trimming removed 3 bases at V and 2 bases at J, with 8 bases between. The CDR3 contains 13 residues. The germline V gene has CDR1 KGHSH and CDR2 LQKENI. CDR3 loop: CASSPQGAYEQYF. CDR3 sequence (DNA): TGTGCCAGCTCACCTCAGGGTGCCTACGAGCAGTACTTC. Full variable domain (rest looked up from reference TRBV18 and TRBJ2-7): NAGVMQNPRHLVRRRGQEARLRCSPMKGHSHVYWYRQLPEEGLKFMVYLQKENIIDESGMPKERFSAEFPKEGPSILRIQQVVRGDSAAYFCASSPQGAYEQYFGPGTRLTVT.

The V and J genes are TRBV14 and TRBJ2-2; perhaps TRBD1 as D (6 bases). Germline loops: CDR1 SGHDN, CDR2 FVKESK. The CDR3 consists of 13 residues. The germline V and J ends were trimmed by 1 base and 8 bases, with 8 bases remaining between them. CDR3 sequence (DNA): TGTGCCAGCAGCCAAGGAGGGGGAGGGGAGCTGTTTTTT. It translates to CASSQGGGGELFF.

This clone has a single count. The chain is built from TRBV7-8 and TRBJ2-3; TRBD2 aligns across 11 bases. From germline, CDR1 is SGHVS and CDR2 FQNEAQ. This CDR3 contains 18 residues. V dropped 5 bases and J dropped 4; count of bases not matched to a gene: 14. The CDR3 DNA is TGTGCCAGCAGCAACCGAAGGCCTAGCGGGGGGCCACCAGATACGCAGTATTTT. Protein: CASSNRRPSGGPPDTQYF.

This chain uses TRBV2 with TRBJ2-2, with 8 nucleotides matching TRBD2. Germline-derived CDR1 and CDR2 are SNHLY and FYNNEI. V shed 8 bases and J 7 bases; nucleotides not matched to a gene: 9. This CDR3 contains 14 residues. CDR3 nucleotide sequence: TGTGCCAGCCACACAGGGCGGGGGGACGGGGAGCTGTTTTTT. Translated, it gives CASHTGRGDGELFF.